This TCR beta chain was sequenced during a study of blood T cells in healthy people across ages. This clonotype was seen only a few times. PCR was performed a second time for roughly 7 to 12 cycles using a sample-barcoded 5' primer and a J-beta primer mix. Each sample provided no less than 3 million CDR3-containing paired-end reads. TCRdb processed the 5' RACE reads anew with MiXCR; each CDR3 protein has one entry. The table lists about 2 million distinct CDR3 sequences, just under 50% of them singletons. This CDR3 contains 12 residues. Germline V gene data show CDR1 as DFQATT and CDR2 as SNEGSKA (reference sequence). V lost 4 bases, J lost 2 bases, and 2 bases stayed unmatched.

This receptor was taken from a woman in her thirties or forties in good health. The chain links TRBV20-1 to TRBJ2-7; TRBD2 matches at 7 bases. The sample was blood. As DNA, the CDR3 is TGCAGTGCTATAAGCGGGGCCTACGAGCAGTACTTC. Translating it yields CSAISGAYEQYF.